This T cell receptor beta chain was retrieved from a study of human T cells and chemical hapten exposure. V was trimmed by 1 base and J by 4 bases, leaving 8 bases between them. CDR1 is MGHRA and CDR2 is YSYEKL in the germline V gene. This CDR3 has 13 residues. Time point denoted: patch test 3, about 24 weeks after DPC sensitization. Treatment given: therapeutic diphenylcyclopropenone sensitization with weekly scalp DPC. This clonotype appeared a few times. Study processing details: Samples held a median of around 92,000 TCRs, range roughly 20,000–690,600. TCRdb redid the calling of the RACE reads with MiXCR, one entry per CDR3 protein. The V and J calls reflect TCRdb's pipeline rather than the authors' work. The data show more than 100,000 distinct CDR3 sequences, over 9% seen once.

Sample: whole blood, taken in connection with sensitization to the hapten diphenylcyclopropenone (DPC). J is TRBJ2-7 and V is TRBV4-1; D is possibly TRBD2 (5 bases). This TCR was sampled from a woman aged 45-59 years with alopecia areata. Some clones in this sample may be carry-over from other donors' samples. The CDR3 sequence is CASSQAPGYEQYF. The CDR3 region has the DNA TGCGCCAGCAGCCAAGCCCCGGGGTACGAGCAGTACTTC.